This passage covers 23 T cell receptor beta chains from one sample sequenced in a study of cytomegalovirus exposure and HLA in healthy donors. PCR involved 60 Vbeta and 13 Jbeta primers. Profiled with immunoSEQ multiplex PCR; TCRdb holds only in-frame clones, not every one. In total, the table holds 100,000 to 150,000 clones. Input material: PBMCs. The receptors stem from a man younger than 30 in good health and CMV-seronegative.

The chain is built from TRBV19 and TRBJ1-1; no reliable D call. Trimming pared 5 bases from V and 6 bases from J, leaving 13 bases between. CDR1 and CDR2 (germline): LNHDA, SQIVND (reference sequence). The CDR3 sequence is 13 residues long. The CDR3 region is CASSDRRESEAFF. CDR3 coding DNA: TGTGCCAGTAGTGATCGGAGAGAATCTGAAGCTTTCTTT.

This chain connects TRBV5-1 to TRBJ2-5; TRBD1 matches 7 bases. The last part of the DNA fits TRBJ2-7 better; the J call may be wrong. The CDR3 contains 15 residues. CDR1 and CDR2 from the germline V gene are SGHRS and YFSETQ. CDR3 in amino acids: CASRAGTASSYEQYF. The CDR3 DNA reads as TGCGCCAGCAGGGCCGGGACAGCCTCTTCCTACGAGCAGTACTTC.

The V call is TRBV18, the J call TRBJ2-7, with TRBD1 identical over 7 bases. This CDR3 is 13 amino acids long. Looked up from germline, CDR1 is KGHSH and CDR2 is LQKENI. The junction had 3 bases not matched to a gene; V was cut back by 3 bases and J by 4 bases. For the CDR3, the DNA is TGTGCCAGCTCACCCGGGACAGCGTACGAGCAGTACTTC. Translating it yields CASSPGTAYEQYF.

The rearrangement links TRBV11-2 to TRBJ2-7; possible D gene TRBD2, 5 bases. Trimming pared 1 base from V and 3 bases from J, leaving 10 bases between. The CDR3 contains 14 residues. Germline loops: CDR1 SGHAT, CDR2 FQNNGV. The CDR3 coding sequence is TGTGCCAGCAGCTTAGGACTAACCAGCTACGAGCAGTACTTC. This codes for CASSLGLTSYEQYF.

The chain couples TRBV7-2 to TRBJ1-4, with D tentatively TRBD1 (6 bases). V lost 4 bases and J 5 bases, leaving 14 bases between the germline ends. CDR3 length equals 15 residues. CDR1 and CDR2 (germline): SGHTA, FQGNSA. The CDR3 sequence: CASSSTGQGNEKLFF. The CDR3 nucleotides are TGTGCCAGCAGCTCCACAGGGCAGGGGAATGAAAAACTGTTTTTT.

The J gene is TRBJ2-7, the V gene TRBV4-1; TRBD2 matches 8 bases. V was pared by 0 bases and J by 0 bases, with 10 bases of the junction left unmatched. The CDR3 is 18 residues long. The germline CDR1 and CDR2 sequences are MGHRA and YSYEKL. CDR3 DNA: TGCGCCAGCAGCCAAGATCCGTTCGGCGCGGGAGGCTCCTACGAGCAGTACTTC. Translated, it gives CASSQDPFGAGGSYEQYF.

The chain carries TRBV4-1 and TRBJ2-1; TRBD2 agrees at 8 bases. This CDR3 spans 14 amino acids. CDR1 is MGHRA and CDR2 is YSYEKL in the germline V gene. V gave up 6 bases and J gave up 7 bases; unmatched junction bases: 8. For the CDR3, the DNA is TGCGCCAGCAGGAGGGCGGGGGGCCGGAATGAGCAGTTCTTC. Amino acid sequence: CASRRAGGRNEQFF.

The chain joins TRBV5-5 to TRBJ2-7; unclear D gene. CDR1 is SGHKS and CDR2 is YYEKEE in the germline V gene (reference sequence). Trimming took off 3 bases at V and 3 bases at J, with 19 bases between the two ends. This CDR3 spans 16 amino acids. The CDR3 loop reads CASSSRVSTLGYEQYF. For the CDR3, the DNA is TGTGCCAGCAGCTCCCGGGTTTCTACCTTGGGCTACGAGCAGTACTTC.

V gene TRBV2 combines with J gene TRBJ1-1; 7 bases are a match to TRBD1. The V gene's germline CDR1 is SNHLY and CDR2 FYNNEI. V trimming: 10 bases; J trimming: 6 bases; junction bases outside the gene matches: 5. This CDR3 is built from 11 residues. The CDR3 DNA follows: TGTGCCACTCAGGGGGGTCCTGAAGCTTTCTTT. It codes for CATQGGPEAFF.

This chain links TRBV7-9 with TRBJ2-3, with D tentatively TRBD2 (5 bases). The CDR3 consists of 12 residues. Germline CDR1 SEHNR, CDR2 FQNEAQ (reference sequence). V was trimmed by 10 bases and J by 4 bases, leaving 12 bases between them. CDR3 protein: CATSGVPDTQYF. The CDR3 DNA sequence: TGTGCCACCTCCGGGGTACCAGATACGCAGTATTTT.

Details on this clone: Germline is not matched at one junction end, which may reflect a read error. The chain links TRBV13 to TRBJ2-5, with TRBD2 matching 10 bases. The CDR3 has 12 residues. Germline V gives CDR1 PRHDT, CDR2 FYEKMQ (reference sequence). CDR3 residues: CASSGTSAPGNF. In DNA, the CDR3 is TGTGCCAGCAGCGGGACTAGCGCCCCTGGGAACTTC.

This chain joins TRBV21-1 and TRBJ1-4; the table's D call, TRBD1, was not checked against the DNA. TRBV21-1 is deemed a pseudogene. The CDR3 contains 15 residues. The CDR3 loop reads CASSKVVQAKEKLFF. The CDR3 DNA is TGTGCCAGCAGCAAAGTGGTACAGGCAAAGGAAAAACTGTTTTTT.

The J gene is TRBJ2-7, the V gene TRBV5-1; TRBD1 aligns across 9 bases. In germline, CDR1 is SGHRS, CDR2 YFSETQ. The CDR3 runs to 15 residues. J gave up 3 bases and V 4 bases, and 8 bases lay outside the gene matches. CDR3 coding DNA: TGCGCCAGCAGCCTCCCGGACAGGGGCAGCTACGAGCAGTACTTC. Encoded protein: CASSLPDRGSYEQYF.

This sequence joins TRBV6-6 and TRBJ2-5; 7 bases are shared with TRBD2. The CDR3 length is 15 residues. V shed 5 bases and J 11 bases; nucleotides not matched to a gene: 17. CDR1 is MNHNY, CDR2 SVGAGI, per germline (reference sequence). CDR3 DNA sequence: TGTGCCAGCAGTCCTGGGACGGGGGGTTCAAGGGAGCAGTACTTC. Residues: CASSPGTGGSREQYF.

V is TRBV7-2 and J is TRBJ1-2; TRBD1 might be the D (6 bases). This CDR3 is 14 amino acids long. Trimming cost V 6 bases and J 6 bases, with 17 bases left between them. CDR1 and CDR2 (germline): SGHTA, FQGNSA. CDR3 DNA: TGTGCCAGCAGGAACTACGGGACAACCAATGGCTACACCTTC. It codes for CASRNYGTTNGYTF.

The chain has TRBV6-6 and TRBJ2-1; 9 bases match TRBD1. The length of the CDR3 is 13 residues. The ends lost 6 bases at V and 8 bases at J; junction bases unmatched: 5. Germline V lookup: CDR1 MNHNY, CDR2 SVGAGI (reference sequence). The CDR3 region is CASSTGGADEQFF. The DNA of the CDR3 is TGTGCCAGCAGCACAGGGGGCGCAGATGAGCAGTTCTTC.

In DNA, the CDR3 is TGTGCCAGCCCCGTAGAGGGCAAGACTGAAGCTTTCTTT. It encodes CASPVEGKTEAFF. This chain links TRBV6-5 with TRBJ1-1; D gene uncertain. Trimming removed 8 bases at V and 5 bases at J, with 15 bases between. The CDR3 is made up of 13 amino acids. Looked up from germline, CDR1 is MNHEY and CDR2 is SVGAGI.

This chain links TRBV5-1 with TRBJ1-1, with 7 bases that match TRBD1. Germline CDR1 reads SGHRS; CDR2 reads YFSETQ. V lost 0 bases and J lost 4; bases outside the gene matches: 9. This CDR3 has 16 amino acids. In DNA form, the CDR3 reads TGCGCCAGCAGCTTGGGAACAGGGGCGGGAGGCACTGAAGCTTTCTTT. It translates to CASSLGTGAGGTEAFF.

The V gene is TRBV28, the J gene TRBJ2-1; perhaps TRBD2 as D (6 bases). V was cut by 6 bases and J by 0 bases, with 12 bases left in between. The CDR3 is 15 residues long. Germline V gene data show CDR1 as MDHEN and CDR2 as SYDVKM. The CDR3 bases are TGTGCCAGCAGAGGTAGCGGAAGCTCCTACAATGAGCAGTTCTTC. It translates to CASRGSGSSYNEQFF.

The chain carries TRBV5-4 and TRBJ2-1, with D possibly being TRBD1 (5 bases). Between the trimmed V and J ends, which lost 3 bases and 7 bases, there was a span of 8 bases. This CDR3 spans 12 amino acids. From germline, CDR1 is SGHNT and CDR2 YYREEE (reference sequence). The CDR3 spells CASSSRGNEQFF. CDR3 nucleotide sequence: TGTGCCAGCAGCTCAAGGGGAAATGAGCAGTTCTTC.

J is TRBJ2-5 and V is TRBV18, with D maybe TRBD2 (5 bases). Germline values: CDR1 KGHSH, CDR2 LQKENI. Trimming cost V 1 base and J 13 bases, with 16 bases left between them. This CDR3 has 13 amino acids. The CDR3 DNA is TGTGCCAGCTCACCACTTGCTGGGGAGAGCAGGTACTTC. This gives the protein CASSPLAGESRYF.

V usage is TRBV4-1 and J usage is TRBJ1-2, with TRBD1 as a possible D gene (6 bases). The CDR3 has 15 amino acids. Between the trimmed V and J ends, which lost 2 bases and 4 bases, there was a span of 14 bases. The germline gives CDR1 MGHRA, CDR2 YSYEKL. The CDR3 here is CASSQNDRWSYGYTF. As DNA, the CDR3 is TGCGCCAGCAGCCAAAATGACAGGTGGTCCTATGGCTACACCTTC.

The rearrangement joins TRBV5-1 to TRBJ2-1; D ambiguous. CDR3 length equals 14 residues. Per germline, CDR1 SGHRS and CDR2 YFSETQ. Between the trimmed V and J ends, which lost 4 bases and 1 base, there was a span of 9 bases. The CDR3 bases are TGCGCCAGCAGCGTCGCGGAATCCTACAATGAGCAGTTCTTC. Encoded protein: CASSVAESYNEQFF.